The 30 T cell receptor beta chains given below trace back to one sample, sequenced in a study of blood T cell repertoires in COVID-19 (dated by TCRdb to the early 2020s). Preparation of the library involved the immunoSEQ multiplex PCR assay. TCRdb carries this immuneACCESS record with in-frame sequences only. Its versions omit some clonotypes, under half of them owing to an unresolved V gene in the studies checked, with the rest unexplained. Counted in this sample were a few hundred thousand clones; 85% of them appeared once. The top ten constitute roughly 2.7% of the sample. Sequences were obtained from PBMCs or T cells enriched from blood (not recorded which). The receptors shown here come from a woman in her fifties or sixties who had recovered from COVID-19.

This clone occurred a few times. This chain joins TRBV19 and TRBJ1-3; 9 bases map to TRBD1. The CDR3 sequence is 15 residues long. V lost 5 bases and J lost 2; bases outside the gene matches: 4. CDR1 is LNHDA, CDR2 SQIVND, per germline (reference sequence). This CDR3 reads CASSRDREAGNTIYF. CDR3 DNA sequence: TGTGCCAGTAGTCGGGACAGGGAAGCTGGAAACACCATATATTTT.

This clone was detected only once. The rearrangement uses TRBV7-9 and TRBJ2-1; D is possibly TRBD2 (6 bases). Germline CDR1 SEHNR, CDR2 FQNEAQ (reference sequence). V lost 3 bases to trimming and J lost 9 bases, with 15 bases between them. The CDR3 consists of 14 residues. CDR3 sequence (DNA): TGTGCCAGCAGCTTGTCGGGAGTTGGTATTGAGCAGTTCTTC. Protein sequence: CASSLSGVGIEQFF.

This chain uses TRBV6-4 with TRBJ2-2; weak D call: TRBD1 (5 bases). Deletions cut 6 bases from V and 5 bases from J, with 10 bases between. The CDR3 runs 13 residues. Per germline, CDR1 MRHNA and CDR2 SNTAGT. The CDR3 sequence: CASSRESTGELFF. The DNA for the CDR3 is TGTGCCAGCAGCAGGGAAAGTACCGGGGAGCTGTTTTTT.

This chain uses TRBV5-4 with TRBJ1-2, with D possibly TRBD1 on 6 matching bases. The length of the CDR3 is 13 residues. The V gene's germline CDR1 is SGHNT and CDR2 YYREEE (reference sequence). Trimming cost V 3 bases and J 8 bases, with 14 bases left between them. The CDR3 region is CASSYDRRSGYTF. For the CDR3, the DNA is TGTGCCAGCAGCTACGACAGGCGGAGCGGCTACACCTTC.

The chain combines TRBV19 with TRBJ2-7; D possibly corresponds to TRBD1 (5 bases). The CDR3 sequence is 14 residues long. V was clipped by 5 bases and J by 0 bases, with 11 bases between them. Germline V gene sequence: CDR1 LNHDA, CDR2 SQIVND (reference sequence). As DNA, the CDR3 is TGTGCCAGTAGTTCCGGACACGGCTCCTACGAGCAGTACTTC. Encoded protein: CASSSGHGSYEQYF.

V and J are TRBV9 and TRBJ1-1; D possibly corresponds to TRBD1 (5 bases). V was shortened by 0 bases and J by 4 bases, with 16 bases between the two germline ends. The CDR3 loop spans 16 amino acids. From germline, CDR1 is SGDLS and CDR2 YYNGEE. For the CDR3, the DNA is TGTGCCAGCAGCGTAGCCCCCATGGGGGGGGGCACTGAAGCTTTCTTT. It translates to CASSVAPMGGGTEAFF.

The chain is built from TRBV19 and TRBJ2-7; D uncertain. CDR3 length equals 13 residues. Germline values: CDR1 LNHDA, CDR2 SQIVND (reference sequence). V lost 3 bases, J lost 4 bases, and 10 bases lay in between. CDR3 loop: CASSISSLYEQYF. CDR3 sequence (DNA): TGTGCCAGTAGTATCTCTTCCCTTTACGAGCAGTACTTC. The variable domain in full, with the rest retrieved from reference TRBV19 and TRBJ2-7, is DGGITQSPKYLFRKEGQNVTLSCEQNLNHDAMYWYRQDPGQGLRLIYYSQIVNDFQKGDIAEGYSVSREKKESFPLTVTSAQKNPTAFYLCASSISSLYEQYFGPGTRLTVT.

The table lists this clone with a count of one. V and J are TRBV7-2 and TRBJ2-5; 7 bases are shared with TRBD2. The CDR3 totals 15 residues. Trimming at V came to 5 bases and at J to 5 bases, leaving 11 bases not matched to a gene. The germline V gene has CDR1 SGHTA and CDR2 FQGNSA. DNA for the CDR3: TGTGCCAGCAGCCTCACCCCCCTAGCGGCTGAGACCCAGTACTTC. It encodes CASSLTPLAAETQYF.

This clone was detected once. This chain connects TRBV3-1 (or the pseudogene TRBV3-2) to TRBJ2-5; possible D gene TRBD2, 6 bases. The CDR3 runs to 16 residues. The V gene's germline CDR1 is LGHDT and CDR2 YNNKEL (reference sequence). The V and J ends lost 4 bases and 1 base respectively, with 16 bases between them. The DNA of the CDR3 is TGTGCCAGCAGCCGGACTCCCCGGGACTTCCAAGAGACCCAGTACTTC. It specifies CASSRTPRDFQETQYF.

V is TRBV6-5 and J is TRBJ1-3; no firm D call. This CDR3 contains 15 residues. The V end lost 2 bases, the J end lost 0 bases, and 8 bases lay between the germline ends. From germline, CDR1 is MNHEY and CDR2 SVGAGI. The CDR3 is CASSYEASSGNTIYF. For the CDR3, the DNA is TGTGCCAGCAGTTACGAAGCCTCCTCTGGAAACACCATATATTTT.

The rearrangement links TRBV5-1 to TRBJ2-1, with a possible D match to TRBD2 (5 bases). The CDR3 is 16 residues long. V lost 1 base to trimming and J lost 5 bases, with 16 bases between them. Germline CDR1 SGHRS, CDR2 YFSETQ. The CDR3 DNA follows: TGCGCCAGCAGCTTGTCCGGGGTGAAGGCTAACAATGAGCAGTTCTTC. Translated: CASSLSGVKANNEQFF.

The chain has TRBV28 and TRBJ1-2; 7 bases match TRBD1. V lost 10 bases to trimming and J lost 5 bases; unmatched junction nucleotides: 7. Germline loops: CDR1 MDHEN, CDR2 SYDVKM. The CDR3 sequence is 12 residues long. The CDR3 is CATQGGLYGYTF. The CDR3 nucleotides are TGTGCCACCCAAGGGGGCTTGTATGGCTACACCTTC.

The J gene is TRBJ1-3, the V gene TRBV12-5; maybe TRBD1 (6 bases). The CDR3 contains 14 residues. Between the trimmed V and J ends, which lost 5 bases and 2 bases, there was a span of 10 bases. Germline V gene data show CDR1 as LGHNT and CDR2 as FRNRAP. The CDR3 DNA reads TGTGCTAGTGGTCTGGGGGACACTGGAAACACCATATATTTT. This sequence encodes CASGLGDTGNTIYF. Full variable domain (rest looked up from reference TRBV12-5 and TRBJ1-3): DARVTQTPRHKVTEMGQEVTMRCQPILGHNTVFWYRQTMMQGLELLAYFRNRAPLDDSGMPKDRFSAEMPDATLATLKIQPSEPRDSAVYFCASGLGDTGNTIYFGEGSWLTVV.

The V gene is TRBV5-1, the J gene TRBJ2-4; the match to TRBD1 covers 10 bases. V was pared by 3 bases and J by 2 bases, with 8 bases of the junction left unmatched. Germline loops: CDR1 SGHRS, CDR2 YFSETQ. The CDR3 extends over 17 amino acids. CDR3 sequence: CASSWDDRGRTKNIQYF. The CDR3 DNA follows: TGCGCCAGCAGCTGGGACGACAGGGGGCGTACCAAAAACATTCAGTACTTC.

The chain couples TRBV15 to TRBJ1-4, with D possibly TRBD1 on 5 matching bases. Germline V gene data show CDR1 as LNHNV and CDR2 as YYDKDF (reference sequence). CDR3 length equals 15 residues. V shed 1 base and J shed 3 bases, with 9 bases lying between them. The CDR3 loop reads CATSRAPGPNEKLFF. For the CDR3, the DNA is TGTGCCACCAGCAGAGCCCCAGGGCCTAATGAAAAACTGTTTTTT. Full variable domain (remainder filled in from reference TRBV15 and TRBJ1-4): DAMVIQNPRYQVTQFGKPVTLSCSQTLNHNVMYWYQQKSSQAPKLLFHYYDKDFNNEADTPDNFQSRRPNTSFCFLDIRSPGLGDTAMYLCATSRAPGPNEKLFFGSGTQLSVL.

This clone was seen just once. This chain uses TRBV5-6 with TRBJ1-4; D is perhaps TRBD1 (6 bases). This CDR3 region has 14 residues. CDR1 and CDR2 from the germline V gene are SGHDT and YYEEEE. Trimming removed 4 bases from V and 8 bases from J, with 15 bases in between. CDR3: CASSPYRDGEKLFF. CDR3 DNA sequence: TGTGCCAGCAGCCCGTACAGGGATGGGGAAAAACTGTTTTTT.

This clone was picked up many times. This chain joins TRBV5-1 and TRBJ2-1; 13 bases are shared with TRBD2. V lost 6 bases, J lost 4 bases, and 1 base stayed unmatched. Germline assignment: CDR1 SGHRS and CDR2 YFSETQ. This CDR3 spans 14 amino acids. Here the CDR3 reads CASKLAGGYNEQFF. DNA of the CDR3: TGCGCCAGCAAACTAGCGGGGGGGTACAATGAGCAGTTCTTC. Full variable domain (remainder filled in from reference TRBV5-1 and TRBJ2-1): KAGVTQTPRYLIKTRGQQVTLSCSPISGHRSVSWYQQTPGQGLQFLFEYFSETQRNKGNFPGRFSGRQFSNSRSEMNVSTLELGDSALYLCASKLAGGYNEQFFGPGTRLTVL.

This clone has a single count. This chain uses TRBV5-1 with TRBJ1-4; D perhaps matches TRBD1 (5 bases). Trimming pared 4 bases from V and 0 bases from J, leaving 13 bases between. CDR3 length equals 16 residues. Germline V gives CDR1 SGHRS, CDR2 YFSETQ. CDR3 sequence: CASSPILTATNEKLFF. Here the CDR3 DNA reads TGCGCCAGCAGCCCTATATTGACAGCAACTAATGAAAAACTGTTTTTT.

The chain combines TRBV5-1 with TRBJ1-4; 10 bases are shared with TRBD1. This CDR3 has 17 amino acids. J was trimmed by 7 bases and V by 1 base; bases with no gene match: 10. CDR1 is SGHRS, CDR2 YFSETQ, per germline. The CDR3 DNA reads as TGCGCCAGCAGCTTGCGAAATAGACAGGGGGCGGGTGAAAAACTGTTTTTT. As protein: CASSLRNRQGAGEKLFF.

This chain connects TRBV10-1 to TRBJ1-2; 7 nucleotides match TRBD1. The germline gives CDR1 WNHNN, CDR2 SYGVQD (reference sequence). After removal of 2 bases from V and 7 bases from J, the junction contained 4 bases not matched to a gene. CDR3 length: 13 amino acids. The CDR3 here is CASSEDRDTGYTF. The CDR3 nucleotides are TGCGCCAGCAGTGAGGACAGGGATACTGGCTACACCTTC.

This clone has only one observation. The rearrangement joins TRBV15 to TRBJ1-6; no clear D. The CDR3 contains 18 residues. Trimming left V 5 bases short and J 0 bases short, with 17 bases between. Germline V gene lookup returns CDR1 LNHNV and CDR2 YYDKDF (reference sequence). The CDR3 bases are TGTGCCACCAGCCCGGAAGGGAGCCTGAGCTCCTATAATTCACCCCTCCACTTT. Its protein is CATSPEGSLSSYNSPLHF.

A word on this clone: The junction departs from germline at one end; a sequencing error may be responsible. V and J are TRBV5-6 and TRBJ1-5; no reliable D call. The CDR3 consists of 13 residues. CDR1 is SGHDT, CDR2 YYEEEE, per germline. CDR3 bases: TGTGCCAGCAGCTTTTTCGGGATGACGCCCTGGGATTTT. It is translated as CASSFFGMTPWDF.

This clone was seen more than once but under ten times. The V gene is TRBV5-5, the J gene TRBJ1-1; D gene unclear. CDR3 length: 14 amino acids. The germline CDR1 and CDR2 sequences are SGHKS and YYEKEE (reference sequence). The V end was cut by 4 bases, the J end by 0 bases, with 10 bases between. CDR3 protein: CASSLTSLNTEAFF. CDR3 DNA: TGTGCCAGCAGCCTGACTTCCTTGAACACTGAAGCTTTCTTT.

The chain uses TRBV9 and TRBJ2-7, with D perhaps TRBD2 (5 bases). The V gene lost 3 bases and the J gene lost 3 bases, with 7 bases spanning the gap. The CDR3 has 12 residues. CDR1 is SGDLS, CDR2 YYNGEE, per germline. CDR3 nucleotides: TGTGCCAGCAGCGGCGAGGGCTACGAGCAGTACTTC. It yields the protein CASSGEGYEQYF. Supplemented by reference TRBV9 and TRBJ2-7, the full variable domain reads DSGVTQTPKHLITATGQRVTLRCSPRSGDLSVYWYQQSLDQGLQFLIQYYNGEERAKGNILERFSAQQFPDLHSELNLSSLELGDSALYFCASSGEGYEQYFGPGTRLTVT.

The V call is TRBV28, the J call TRBJ1-5, with 7 bases that match TRBD1. V trimming: 5 bases; J trimming: 9 bases; junction bases outside the gene matches: 10. The CDR3 has 14 amino acids. Germline-derived CDR1 and CDR2 are MDHEN and SYDVKM. This chain's CDR3 is CASSPLLQGLPQHF. The DNA of the CDR3 is TGTGCCAGCAGTCCATTACTACAGGGGCTGCCCCAGCATTTT. Full variable domain (missing parts from reference TRBV28 and TRBJ1-5): DVKVTQSSRYLVKRTGEKVFLECVQDMDHENMFWYRQDPGLGLRLIYFSYDVKMKEKGDIPEGYSVSREKKERFSLILESASTNQTSMYLCASSPLLQGLPQHFGDGTRLSIL.

The chain is built from TRBV10-3 and TRBJ2-2, with D perhaps TRBD1 (5 bases). This CDR3 region has 16 residues. Trimming cost V 2 bases and J 6 bases, with 16 bases left between them. Germline lookup yields CDR1 ENHRY and CDR2 SYGVKD. The CDR3 loop reads CAISEIPKGVAGELFF. The CDR3 nucleotides read TGTGCCATCAGTGAGATACCGAAAGGGGTCGCCGGGGAGCTGTTTTTT.

The DNA of the CDR3 is TGTGCCTGGAGACCGGGACAGTCCACAGATACGCAGTATTTT. It codes for CAWRPGQSTDTQYF. The rearrangement links TRBV30 to TRBJ2-3; 7 bases are shared with TRBD1. Germline V lookup: CDR1 GTSNPN, CDR2 SVGIG (reference sequence). The V gene end was trimmed by 3 bases and the J gene end by 2 bases; junction bases not matched to a gene: 5. The length of the CDR3 is 14 residues.

This rearrangement joins TRBV11-2 to TRBJ1-3; D gene unclear. The CDR3 spans 12 residues. Trimming stripped 5 bases from V and 4 bases from J, with 6 bases between. CDR1 is SGHAT and CDR2 is FQNNGV in the germline V gene. The CDR3 loop is CASSLLGNTIYF. CDR3 DNA sequence: TGTGCCAGCAGCCTATTGGGAAACACCATATATTTT.

The chain recombines TRBV10-2 with TRBJ2-7; D is perhaps TRBD1 (5 bases). Germline lookup yields CDR1 WSHSY and CDR2 SAAADI. Trimming took off 2 bases at V and 6 bases at J, with 14 bases between the two ends. This CDR3 contains 14 residues. CDR3 DNA: TGCGCCAGCAGTGAGCAGGAGACAGCTGGCGAGCAGTACTTC. This encodes CASSEQETAGEQYF.

This chain links TRBV19 with TRBJ1-4; D is unclear. Germline lookup yields CDR1 LNHDA and CDR2 SQIVND (reference sequence). The length of the CDR3 is 15 residues. Deletions cut 2 bases from V and 4 bases from J, with 11 bases between. CDR3 sequence reads: CASSIYRGYNEKLFF. CDR3 nucleotides: TGTGCCAGTAGTATATACCGAGGATATAATGAAAAACTGTTTTTT.